Sequencing of this TCR beta chain was carried out in a study of shared clonotypes between healthy human individuals (dated by TCRdb to 2020 to 2021). About the study as a whole: Three men and a couple of women, aged 18 to 49 years, made up the cohort. For each donor, CD4 naive and CD4 memory were each run on three plates, CD8 naive on two plates, and CD8 memory on one plate. Blood TCR repertoires of about 5 healthy adults were deeply sequenced to estimate repertoire size and the extent of clonotype sharing between individuals. To increase sequencing depth and limit assay-specific biases, TCR repertoire library preparation and sequencing were carried out by different laboratories using diverse techniques. Per donor, leukapheresis produced somewhere between about 0.94 and 10 billion PBMCs.

The germline V gene (reference sequence) specifies LNHDA as CDR1 and SQIVND as CDR2. V loses 5 bases, J loses 3 bases, and the germline ends lie 11 bases apart. From the cysteine through the phenylalanine, the CDR3 covers 14 amino acids. Only CDR3 DNA is held: 42 bases, read in frame from base 1. This clone has just a few counts. What this receptor recognizes is not known. No base quality values were provided; no much bigger clone lies one nucleotide off. The donors were healthy, HIV-negative adults who had no recently reported acute infections or vaccinations. Every donor was a Caucasian adult living in Nashville, Tennessee, USA. Magnetic negative selection was used to enrich CD4+ T cells, after which naive cells were positively selected on CD45RA and the negative fraction became the memory subset. Blood was collected by leukapheresis, and PBMCs were isolated by Ficoll-Histopaque density gradient centrifugation and then cryopreserved in liquid nitrogen vapor phase. Analytical flow cytometry was used to check the purity and quantity of each magnetically sorted T cell population. Each sorted fraction had its genomic DNA isolated and then quantified by UV absorbance on a Nanodrop 2000c.

What the study reported, not specific to this receptor: About 5% of naive CD4, 3.5% of naive CD8, approximately 2% of memory CD4, and around 0.4% of memory CD8 clonotypes were shared across several donors. Pairwise subsampling led to the expectation that sequencing depth would affect the degree of clonotype sharing among donors. Incomplete sequencing was indicated by rarefaction of sorted-subset datasets, despite the large sequencing depth. Naive subsets generally had larger estimated clonotype richness than memory subsets. Compared with non-shared clonotypes, the clonotypes found in all four sorted-subset donors had higher generation probabilities. Only blood was sampled, and tissue TCR repertoires likely differ from those in blood. Because the study included a small number of donors, the genetic and exposure-history diversity represented was limited.

Using the deep immunoSEQ assay, multiplex PCR amplified TCR CDR3 regions from genomic DNA. Genomic DNA extracted from each cell subset was distributed evenly over all wells of several immunoSEQ 96-well plates, and each plate served as one replicate. For sorted subsets, roughly 190 ng of genomic DNA, equivalent to roughly 30,000 T cell genomes, went into each replicate PCR. Purified libraries were measured with a Qubit 3.0 fluorometer, size-checked on a Bioanalyzer 2100, and measured again with the KAPA Library Quantification kit. Every immunoSEQ 96-well plate was sequenced on a separate single-read 150-cycle Illumina NextSeq 550 flow cell. In the source study's methods: Because the immunoSEQ output held only junctional sequences and lacked quality scores, the filtering could not match the filtering applied to full-length reads. Sequences were annotated with PyIR, a Python wrapper for IgBLAST v1.9, using IMGT germline references to assign V/J genes and CDR3. Any read was removed if the V/J assignment was weak (E-value above 1e-6), the CDR3 was missing, or the read contained stop codons, out-of-frame junctions, or ambiguous translated residues. V3J clonotypes were defined by identical inferred V gene, J gene, and CDR3 amino acid sequence. Percentage overlap between repertoires was calculated by dividing the number of shared unique clonotypes by the size of the smaller repertoire. Three approaches were used to assess repertoire richness: RTK rarefaction, the Chao1 estimator, and Recon v2.1 estimates of unobserved clonotypes. For all TCRbeta clonotypes obtained by the gDNA method from several donors, generation probabilities were computed with OLGA. The clones in this table, taken by TCRdb from immuneACCESS, are in-frame only. Not every clone is retained; where verified, under half of the shortfall comes from an unresolved V gene, and the cause of the rest is unknown. V, J and clone size derive from that table, while D and trimming were established from the DNA sequence. The sample yields about 1 million clones; 70% to 80% were counted once. In total, the top ten clones hold about 1.5% of the sample.

Recombination connected TRBV19 to TRBJ1-5, and perhaps TRBD1 as D gene, on 5 matching bases. What was sequenced was memory CD4+ T cells sorted from blood. The cell subset or site label, read with the paper, signifies: CD45RA-negative fraction. The source is a young man in good health. CDR3 reads: CASSDWDPNQPQHF. Read as DNA, the sequence is TGTGCCAGTAGTGACTGGGACCCCAATCAGCCCCAGCATTTT.